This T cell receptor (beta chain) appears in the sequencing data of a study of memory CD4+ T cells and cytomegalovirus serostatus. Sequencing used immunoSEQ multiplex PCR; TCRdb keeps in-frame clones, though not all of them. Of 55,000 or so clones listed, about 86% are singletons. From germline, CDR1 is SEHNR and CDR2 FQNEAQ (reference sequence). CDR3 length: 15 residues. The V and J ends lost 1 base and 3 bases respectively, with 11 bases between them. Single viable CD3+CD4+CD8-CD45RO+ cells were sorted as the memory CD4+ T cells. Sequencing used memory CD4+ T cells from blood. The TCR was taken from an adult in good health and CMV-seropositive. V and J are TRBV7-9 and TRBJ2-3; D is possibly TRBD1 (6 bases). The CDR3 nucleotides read TGTGCCAGCAGCTTAGGGGGGCGAGGGACAGATACGCAGTATTTT. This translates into CASSLGGRGTDTQYF.